What follows are 32 T cell receptor beta chains derived from one specimen sequenced in a study of blood T cell repertoires in COVID-19. TCRdb's copy holds only in-frame clones and misses some; the assay was immunoSEQ multiplex PCR. The data contain 450,000 to 500,000 clones, about 85% of them singletons. Sequences were obtained from PBMCs or T cells enriched from blood (not recorded which). These receptor sequences come from a woman aged 55-70 years who had recovered from COVID-19.

J is TRBJ1-5 and V is TRBV24-1, with D possibly being TRBD1 (6 bases). Trimming shortened V by 4 bases and J by 3 bases, and 15 bases separated the two germline ends. This CDR3 has 16 amino acids. Germline-derived CDR1 and CDR2 are KGHDR and SFDVKD. The CDR3 sequence: CATSDATGFDNQPQHF. The CDR3 DNA sequence: TGTGCCACCAGTGACGCTACAGGGTTCGACAATCAGCCCCAGCATTTT.

This chain links TRBV6-6 with TRBJ1-3, with D perhaps TRBD1 (5 bases). There are 14 residues in the CDR3. Germline loops: CDR1 MNHNY, CDR2 SVGAGI (reference sequence). Trimming took 6 bases from V and 7 from J, leaving 16 bases between them. CDR3 bases: TGTGCCAGCAGCCCATGGACACTAACGAACACCATATATTTT. Translated, it gives CASSPWTLTNTIYF.

The rearrangement joins TRBV5-5 to TRBJ2-1, with TRBD1 matching 9 bases. The V segment lost 0 bases and the J segment 10 bases; nucleotides outside the gene matches: 8. Per germline, CDR1 SGHKS and CDR2 YYEKEE (reference sequence). The CDR3 spans 15 residues. The CDR3 DNA reads TGTGCCAGCAGCTTGGGTGGGACAGGGTTTCGGGAGCAGTTCTTC. Translation: CASSLGGTGFREQFF.

V is TRBV10-3 and J is TRBJ2-2; D is perhaps TRBD1 (5 bases). CDR1 is ENHRY and CDR2 is SYGVKD in the germline V gene. CDR3 length equals 12 residues. Trimming took 7 bases from V and 6 from J, leaving 9 bases between them. The CDR3 reads CAIKGLPGELFF. For the CDR3, the DNA is TGTGCCATCAAGGGGCTACCCGGGGAGCTGTTTTTT.

This chain uses TRBV6-5 with TRBJ1-4; 7 bases agree with TRBD1. The V and J ends lost 2 bases and 7 bases, in that order; junction bases with no gene match: 4. Germline V lookup: CDR1 MNHEY, CDR2 SVGAGI. The CDR3 totals 14 residues. CDR3 in amino acids: CASSYRGPPEKLFF. The DNA of the CDR3 is TGTGCCAGCAGTTACAGGGGGCCCCCTGAAAAACTGTTTTTT.

The V and J genes are TRBV5-1 and TRBJ2-3, with 13 nucleotides matching TRBD2. The junction had 4 bases not matched to a gene; V was cut back by 4 bases and J by 2 bases. Germline assignment: CDR1 SGHRS and CDR2 YFSETQ. This CDR3 contains 16 residues. In DNA form, the CDR3 reads TGCGCCAGCAGCGCCGGGACTAGCGGGGACACAGATACGCAGTATTTT. It translates to CASSAGTSGDTDTQYF.

This CDR3 is CAWGPSQVEAFF. CDR3 in DNA: TGTGCCTGGGGGCCGAGTCAGGTTGAAGCTTTCTTT. The chain uses TRBV30 and TRBJ1-1, with unresolved D. The CDR3 loop spans 12 amino acids. The V and J ends lost 5 bases and 7 bases respectively, with 14 bases between them. Germline lookup yields CDR1 GTSNPN and CDR2 SVGIG (reference sequence).

To note about this clone: This is likely an artifact of a read error, given a far larger clone one base away. The chain has TRBV28 and TRBJ1-5; TRBD1 might be the D (6 bases). The CDR3 loop spans 15 amino acids. With 6 bases removed from V and 0 bases from J, the gap between germline ends came to 12 bases. CDR1 and CDR2 (germline): MDHEN, SYDVKM. CDR3 coding DNA: TGTGCCAGCAGGTCACAGGGTTATAGCAATCAGCCCCAGCATTTT. Its translation: CASRSQGYSNQPQHF.

The genes are TRBV3-1 (or the pseudogene TRBV3-2) and TRBJ2-6, with TRBD1 identical over 10 bases. The CDR3 runs to 17 residues. Trimming at V came to 1 base and at J to 4 bases, leaving 4 bases not matched to a gene. Germline lookup yields CDR1 LGHDT and CDR2 YNNKEL (reference sequence). CDR3 region: CASSQGTGGSGANVLTF. The DNA of the CDR3 is TGTGCCAGCAGCCAAGGGACAGGGGGGAGCGGGGCCAACGTCCTGACTTTC.

The chain uses TRBV27 and TRBJ1-2, with TRBD1 matching 7 bases. Per germline, CDR1 MNHEY and CDR2 SMNVEV (reference sequence). The V and J ends lost 1 base and 0 bases, in that order; junction bases with no gene match: 8. The length of the CDR3 is 17 residues. The CDR3 bases are TGTGCCAGCAGTTTATGGCCCCGGACAGGAACTAACTATGGCTACACCTTC. Protein product: CASSLWPRTGTNYGYTF.

The rearrangement joins TRBV25-1 to TRBJ1-1; 9 nucleotides line up with TRBD1. Germline V lookup: CDR1 MGHDK, CDR2 SYGVNS. This CDR3 spans 13 amino acids. V shed 8 bases and J 6 bases; nucleotides not matched to a gene: 7. This CDR3 reads CASSGTGSSEAFF. The CDR3 DNA reads as TGTGCCAGCTCCGGGACAGGGTCGTCTGAAGCTTTCTTT.

The rearrangement joins TRBV6-1 to TRBJ2-2; TRBD2 matches 13 bases. The CDR3 consists of 16 residues. The junction had 6 bases not matched to a gene; V was cut back by 4 bases and J by 7 bases. Germline V CDR1 and CDR2: MNHNS, SASEGT. CDR3 sequence: CASSVTSGGANGELFF. CDR3 DNA sequence: TGTGCCAGCAGTGTCACTAGCGGGGGGGCCAACGGGGAGCTGTTTTTT.

The J gene is TRBJ1-3, the V gene TRBV19, with 9 bases fitting TRBD1. The CDR3 runs to 16 residues. Germline V lookup: CDR1 LNHDA, CDR2 SQIVND (reference sequence). The V and J ends lost 6 bases and 3 bases, in that order; junction bases with no gene match: 9. CDR3 region: CASSRARQGGGNTIYF. CDR3 nucleotides: TGTGCCAGTAGCCGGGCCCGACAGGGGGGTGGAAACACCATATATTTT.

This clone was recorded once. DNA for the CDR3: TGTGCCAGCAGCCACTACGGACAGCGGGGTACCGGGGAGCTGTTTTTT. It yields the protein CASSHYGQRGTGELFF. J is TRBJ2-2 and V is TRBV7-9, with D possibly being TRBD2 (7 bases). This CDR3 has 16 amino acids. Trimming removed 5 bases at V and 5 bases at J, with 18 bases between. Germline CDR1 is SEHNR and CDR2 is FQNEAQ (reference sequence).

The chain carries TRBV5-6 and TRBJ1-2; possible D gene TRBD1, 5 bases. Germline-derived CDR1 and CDR2 are SGHDT and YYEEEE. CDR3 length: 15 residues. V shed 5 bases and J shed 5 bases, with 19 bases lying between them. Here the CDR3 reads CASSTTVDLGYGYTF. The CDR3 region has the DNA TGTGCCAGCAGTACGACAGTCGACCTGGGGTATGGCTACACCTTC. The full variable domain, in which reference TRBV5-6 and TRBJ1-2 provide the parts outside the CDR3, is DAGVTQSPTHLIKTRGQQVTLRCSPKSGHDTVSWYQQALGQGPQFIFQYYEEEERQRGNFPDRFSGHQFPNYSSELNVNALLLGDSALYLCASSTTVDLGYGYTFGSGTRLTVV.

The V and J genes are TRBV19 and TRBJ1-2; D possibly corresponds to TRBD1 (5 bases). The germline V and J ends were trimmed by 2 bases and 3 bases, with 10 bases remaining between them. Looked up from germline, CDR1 is LNHDA and CDR2 is SQIVND (reference sequence). CDR3 size: 14 residues. CDR3 protein: CASSISQGDYGYTF. Written as DNA, the CDR3 is TGTGCCAGTAGTATAAGTCAGGGTGACTATGGCTACACCTTC.

The chain is built from TRBV20-1 and TRBJ2-7; 9 bases fit TRBD1. The CDR3 extends over 13 amino acids. The germline CDR1 and CDR2 sequences are DFQATT and SNEGSKA (reference sequence). V was clipped by 3 bases and J by 4 bases; unmatched bases: 4. CDR3 in DNA: TGCAGTGCTAGTAACAGGGGGCGATACGAGCAGTACTTC. This sequence encodes CSASNRGRYEQYF.

The V and J genes are TRBV5-1 and TRBJ2-7, with D possibly being TRBD1 (5 bases). Germline V lookup: CDR1 SGHRS, CDR2 YFSETQ. The CDR3 extends over 13 amino acids. Trimming removed 0 bases from V and 5 bases from J, with 9 bases in between. CDR3 DNA: TGCGCCAGCAGCTTGGGTGTAGGGGACGAGCAGTACGTC. This translates into CASSLGVGDEQYV.

The rearrangement uses TRBV19 and TRBJ1-3; D not resolved. Trimming stripped 2 bases from V and 7 bases from J, with 12 bases between. The CDR3 has 14 amino acids. Looked up from germline, CDR1 is LNHDA and CDR2 is SQIVND (reference sequence). In DNA form, the CDR3 reads TGTGCCAGTAGTATACCCGAGGCCGCTAACACCATATATTTT. Amino acids: CASSIPEAANTIYF.

V is TRBV29-1 and J is TRBJ1-2, with D maybe TRBD1 (6 bases). This CDR3 is built from 11 residues. V was trimmed by 4 bases and J by 8 bases, leaving 11 bases between them. The germline gives CDR1 SQVTM, CDR2 ANQGSEA. CDR3 region: CSVGQARGYTF. The CDR3 DNA follows: TGCAGCGTTGGACAGGCACGAGGCTACACCTTC.

This rearrangement joins TRBV27 to TRBJ1-2; TRBD1 is a possible D gene (5 bases). The ends were cut back, 4 bases at V and 8 bases at J, with 14 bases in the middle. The germline V gene encodes CDR1 MNHEY and CDR2 SMNVEV (reference sequence). CDR3 length: 13 amino acids. This chain's CDR3 is CASSSPGGLGYTF. CDR3 bases: TGTGCCAGCAGTTCCCCCGGGGGATTGGGCTACACCTTC.

In its sample, this clone was seen a few times. The same CDR3 also results from other DNA sequences found in this sample. The chain couples TRBV15 to TRBJ1-1; the D is unclear. CDR3 length equals 15 residues. Germline V gene data show CDR1 as LNHNV and CDR2 as YYDKDF (reference sequence). V shed 0 bases and J shed 2 bases, with 10 bases lying between them. CDR3 residues: CATSRDLAGNTEAFF. Here the CDR3 DNA reads TGTGCCACCAGCAGAGATCTGGCAGGTAACACTGAAGCTTTCTTT.

This rearrangement joins TRBV30 to TRBJ1-6; tentative D call: TRBD1 (5 bases). The length of the CDR3 is 15 residues. V was trimmed by 0 bases and J by 4 bases, leaving 10 bases between them. The germline gives CDR1 GTSNPN, CDR2 SVGIG (reference sequence). CDR3 amino acids: CAWSVRGVYNSPLHF. The DNA of the CDR3 is TGTGCCTGGAGTGTACGGGGGGTTTATAATTCACCCCTCCACTTT.

This clone was seen more than once but under ten times. The chain has TRBV30 and TRBJ2-1, with TRBD1 matching over 8 bases. Germline trimming cut 1 base from V and 9 bases from J; bases unmatched to any gene: 2. Germline assignment: CDR1 GTSNPN and CDR2 SVGIG (reference sequence). This CDR3 spans 12 amino acids. In nucleotides, the CDR3 is TGTGCCTGGAGTGCAGACAGGGGTGAGCAGTTCTTC. Translation gives CAWSADRGEQFF.

CDR3 sequence (DNA): TGTGCCAGTAGCGACCGGGGAGCGGGGGCGGTAGATACGCAGTATTTT. Its translation: CASSDRGAGAVDTQYF. The rearrangement uses TRBV19 and TRBJ2-3, with 8 bases that match TRBD2. The CDR3 is 16 residues long. V was pared by 6 bases and J by 5 bases, with 13 bases of the junction left unmatched. Germline V gene sequence: CDR1 LNHDA, CDR2 SQIVND (reference sequence).

The CDR3 sequence is CASSRQGGNIQYF. As DNA, the CDR3 is TGTGCCAGCAGTCGACAGGGGGGAAACATTCAGTACTTC. The J gene is TRBJ2-4, the V gene TRBV27; TRBD1 aligns across 9 bases. V gave up 5 bases and J gave up 6 bases; unmatched junction bases: 2. The V gene's germline CDR1 is MNHEY and CDR2 SMNVEV (reference sequence). This CDR3 contains 13 residues.

The V gene is TRBV5-1, the J gene TRBJ2-7; weak D call: TRBD1 (6 bases). V lost 3 bases, J lost 0 bases, and 16 bases lay in between. The CDR3 extends over 16 amino acids. Germline V lookup: CDR1 SGHRS, CDR2 YFSETQ. The CDR3 nucleotides are TGCGCCAGCAGCTACTTGACAGGCCTGACCTCCTACGAGCAGTACTTC. Translation: CASSYLTGLTSYEQYF. Full variable domain (missing parts from reference TRBV5-1 and TRBJ2-7): KAGVTQTPRYLIKTRGQQVTLSCSPISGHRSVSWYQQTPGQGLQFLFEYFSETQRNKGNFPGRFSGRQFSNSRSEMNVSTLELGDSALYLCASSYLTGLTSYEQYFGPGTRLTVT.

This sequence joins TRBV29-1 and TRBJ2-7; 11 nucleotides align to TRBD1. V gave up 6 bases and J gave up 4 bases; unmatched junction bases: 5. Germline values: CDR1 SQVTM, CDR2 ANQGSEA. The CDR3 has 13 residues. CDR3 protein: CSVSGTGGYEQYF. CDR3 nucleotide sequence: TGCAGCGTGTCCGGGACAGGGGGATACGAGCAGTACTTC.

J is TRBJ1-6 and V is TRBV10-3; no clear D. Trimming cost V 2 bases and J 5 bases, with 22 bases left between them. The CDR3 has 19 residues. The V gene's germline CDR1 is ENHRY and CDR2 SYGVKD. The CDR3 DNA sequence: TGTGCCATCAGTGAGCCCGAACCCCTTCTCCGAGGTGATAATTCACCCCTCCACTTT. This translates into CAISEPEPLLRGDNSPLHF.

V and J are TRBV28 and TRBJ2-2, with 9 bases aligning to TRBD2. The CDR3 is made up of 23 amino acids. Germline V gene data show CDR1 as MDHEN and CDR2 as SYDVKM. Unmatched junction bases numbered 31, after V lost 6 bases and J lost 5 bases. The CDR3 loop reads CASRNRDRVLTSGLTPGTGELFF. The CDR3 nucleotides are TGTGCCAGCAGGAACCGAGACAGGGTTTTGACTAGCGGCCTAACCCCGGGAACCGGGGAGCTGTTTTTT.

The chain uses TRBV12-5 and TRBJ2-3; 9 bases fit TRBD2. Trimming took 4 bases from V and 3 from J; bases not matched to a gene: 2. Per germline, CDR1 LGHNT and CDR2 FRNRAP. This CDR3 contains 14 residues. CDR3 sequence reads: CASGWLAGTDTQYF. In DNA, the CDR3 is TGTGCTAGTGGTTGGCTAGCGGGAACAGATACGCAGTATTTT.

The chain has TRBV7-2 and TRBJ2-2, with 13 bases matching TRBD2. The V gene end was trimmed by 3 bases and the J gene end by 4 bases; junction bases not matched to a gene: 5. CDR3 size: 17 residues. Germline CDR1 is SGHTA and CDR2 is FQGNSA. CDR3 in DNA: TGTGCCAGCAGCTTCACTAGCGGGGGGGCCGCCACCGGGGAGCTGTTTTTT. Its protein product is CASSFTSGGAATGELFF. Together with reference TRBV7-2 and TRBJ2-2, the CDR3 gives the full variable domain: GAGVSQSPSNKVTEKGKDVELRCDPISGHTALYWYRQSLGQGLEFLIYFQGNSAPDKSGLPSDRFSAERTGGSVSTLTIQRTQQEDSAVYLCASSFTSGGAATGELFFGEGSRLTVL.